This note documents a single TCR beta chain sequence. Treatment: around 19 received Ad26.COV2.S at low or high dose, single or two shots; 5 received placebo; per-sample allocation not given. Vaccine and placebo recipients were sampled on day 63 after the first injection. The data are from a study of Ad26.COV2.S vaccination and SARS-CoV-2 variants. Clones were read by immunoSEQ multiplex PCR, and TCRdb kept only the in-frame ones, dropping some. Counted here are about 680,000 clones, 89% occurring once; the ten biggest clones make up approximately 1.5%. The CDR3 has 15 residues. After removal of 3 bases from V and 7 bases from J, the junction contained 10 bases not matched to a gene. Germline CDR1 is LNHDA and CDR2 is SQIVND (reference sequence).

The starting material was peripheral blood, obtained in a trial of Ad26.COV2.S vaccine versus placebo. The rearrangement links TRBV19 to TRBJ2-3, with 7 bases aligning to TRBD2. The clonotype comes from a person between 18 and 65 years old who received the Ad26.COV2.S COVID-19 vaccine or a placebo. The CDR3 reads CASSMGGNPVYTQYF. DNA of the CDR3: TGTGCCAGTAGTATGGGAGGGAATCCCGTCTATACGCAGTATTTT.